This T cell receptor beta chain came from a study of T cells expressing NK-cell markers. General study findings and limits: Several donors likewise had their CD3+CD56-NKG2C+ fraction led by these clonotypes.

CDR3 length: 13 amino acids. CDR1 MDHEN and CDR2 SYDVKM come from the germline V gene. To note about this clonotype: Its specificity is not known.

TCRdb re-called the 5' RACE reads and gives one entry per CDR3 protein, without DNA. The sample table includes about 460,000 distinct CDR3 sequences. Material for sequencing was blood T cells: a sorted CD56 or NKG2C T cell subset, CD4+ or CD8+ T cells, or bulk PBMC T cells (not recorded which). This clonotype was obtained from a woman between 45 and 60 years old in good health. The chain couples TRBV28 to TRBJ1-1; without DNA, the TCRdb call of TRBD1 cannot be checked. CDR3: CASNVPSGASAFF.